The table lists the clone carrying this TCR beta chain with many counts. Its matching antigen is unknown. Trimming shortened V by 4 bases and J by 5 bases, and 11 bases separated the two germline ends. This CDR3 has 13 residues. The data are from a study of identical twins. The donor group consisted entirely of healthy Caucasians. A universal primer site was incorporated via template switching, and the cDNA contained unique molecular identifiers. From the 5' RACE reads, TCRdb called clonotypes with MiXCR, one entry per CDR3 protein. The sample consists of more than 1.5 million distinct CDR3 sequences, under 35% of them appearing once. General observations from the study: With abundant cord blood beta clonotypes, insertions were fewer; memory repertoires showed no such pattern. The same donors were not followed; conclusions instead depended on cross-sectional statistical analysis.

This receptor was identified in a newborn girl in good health. The sequenced material came from cord blood. The genes are TRBV12-3 or TRBV12-4 and TRBJ2-5; no clear D gene. The CDR3 protein is CASSWWSRETQYF. CDR3 DNA: TGTGCCAGCAGTTGGTGGTCAAGGGAGACCCAGTACTTC.